The present T cell receptor beta chain was sequenced within a study of blood T cell repertoires in COVID-19. Study context: PBMCs, B-cell-depleted T cells, or T cells provided the cDNA or gDNA that made up the material.

TCRdb's copy holds only in-frame clones and misses some; the assay was immunoSEQ multiplex PCR. This table has around 190,000 clones, about 76% appearing once. Germline V gives CDR1 SGDLS, CDR2 YYNGEE. The CDR3 length is 16 residues. Between the trimmed V and J ends, which lost 4 bases and 0 bases, there was a span of 14 bases. The clonotype was recovered from a woman in her 50s with active or convalescent COVID-19. This sequence joins TRBV9 and TRBJ1-3; tentative D call: TRBD1 (6 bases). Sequences were obtained from peripheral blood. In DNA, the CDR3 is TGTGCCAGCAGCTCACAGGGAAGTCTCTCTGGAAACACCATATATTTT. Encoded protein: CASSSQGSLSGNTIYF.